The T cell receptor (beta chain) described here comes from a study of T cell clones after liver transplantation. There are 16 residues in the CDR3. Germline V gene sequence: CDR1 SGHTA, CDR2 FQGNSA. V was trimmed by 3 bases and J by 5 bases, leaving 18 bases between them. TCRdb's table, derived via immunoSEQ multiplex PCR, lists solely in-frame clones and lacks some. The sample consists of 53,000 or so clones, about four fifths of them appearing once. This clone was recorded once. Its antigen is unknown. Findings of the study overall: Low donor cell numbers restricted donor-reactive repertoire measurement in two subjects. Donor-reactive sequences fell more than third party-reactive ones, suggesting partial deletion.

The chain links TRBV7-2 to TRBJ2-3, with D possibly matching TRBD2 (6 bases). The sample in question was CD4+ T cells from blood, obtained before liver transplant. This receptor was obtained from a human donor who received a liver transplant. The CDR3 here is CASSFLSGGFGDTQYF. CDR3 nucleotide sequence: TGTGCCAGCAGCTTCTTGTCCGGGGGTTTTGGAGATACGCAGTATTTT.